Shown below are 12 T cell receptor beta chains from a single sample sequenced in a study of blood T cells in healthy people across ages. The use of a sample-barcoded 5' primer and a J-beta primer mix characterized a second PCR of about 7 to 12 cycles. Using its own MiXCR run on the 5' RACE reads, TCRdb lists one record per CDR3 protein. This table holds around 1.5 million distinct CDR3 sequences, 34% found once. Sequences were obtained from blood. These receptors came from a woman between 25 and 40 years old in good health.

J is TRBJ2-5 and V is TRBV12-3 or TRBV12-4; maybe TRBD1 (6 bases). The CDR3 totals 15 residues. V was trimmed by 2 bases and J by 3 bases, leaving 13 bases between them. CDR3 DNA: TGTGCCAGCAGTTTAAGGGGGACACAAGAAGAGACCCAGTACTTC. It yields the protein CASSLRGTQEETQYF.

The chain uses TRBV20-1 and TRBJ2-7; D possibly corresponds to TRBD1 (5 bases). There are 12 residues in the CDR3. In germline, CDR1 is DFQATT, CDR2 SNEGSKA (reference sequence). V shed 3 bases and J shed 4 bases, with 10 bases lying between them. The CDR3 protein is CSARSRDYEQYF. CDR3 nucleotide sequence: TGCAGTGCTAGGTCCAGGGATTACGAGCAGTACTTC.

As regards this clonotype: One junction end disagrees with the germline gene, perhaps due to a read error. The chain couples TRBV3-1 to TRBJ1-5; D possibly corresponds to TRBD1 (6 bases). The CDR3 sequence is 15 residues long. The germline CDR1 and CDR2 sequences are LGHDT and YNNKEL (reference sequence). CDR3 in DNA: TGTGCCAGCAGCCAGGGGACAACGAGCAGTCAGCCCCAGCATTTT. Protein sequence: CASSQGTTSSQPQHF.

The chain has TRBV5-1 and TRBJ2-1, with 9 bases lining up with TRBD2. CDR3 length equals 15 residues. The germline V gene has CDR1 SGHRS and CDR2 YFSETQ. V was pared by 1 base and J by 9 bases, with 8 bases of the junction left unmatched. The CDR3, as DNA: TGCGCCAGCAGCTTGCGGCGGGGGGGGCCCGGTGAGCAGTTCTTC. Amino acids: CASSLRRGGPGEQFF.

The genes are TRBV7-2 and TRBJ2-2, with D perhaps TRBD1 (5 bases). The V gene lost 6 bases and the J gene lost 4 bases, with 12 bases spanning the gap. The CDR3 has 14 residues. Germline V gives CDR1 SGHTA, CDR2 FQGNSA. CDR3: CASRLGQSTGELFF. The DNA of the CDR3 is TGTGCCAGCAGACTCGGACAAAGCACCGGGGAGCTGTTTTTT.

In its sample, this clonotype was seen once. The chain joins TRBV28 to TRBJ1-4; D is perhaps TRBD1 (6 bases). The germline V gene encodes CDR1 MDHEN and CDR2 SYDVKM. V gave up 3 bases and J gave up 10 bases, with 15 bases separating them. The CDR3 has 14 amino acids. CDR3 loop: CASSFVQGPGKLFF. The CDR3 DNA reads as TGTGCCAGCAGTTTTGTCCAGGGGCCGGGAAAACTGTTTTTT.

Turning to this clonotype: One junction end does not reproduce the germline sequence, and a read error may be involved. The chain has TRBV5-1 and TRBJ2-7, with D perhaps assigned TRBD1 or TRBD2 (5 bases each). The CDR3 has 15 amino acids. In germline, CDR1 is SGHRS, CDR2 YFSETQ. CDR3 sequence reads: CVSSLDGEGLGEQYF. The CDR3 nucleotides read TGCGTCAGCAGCTTGGATGGAGAGGGGTTGGGTGAGCAGTACTTC.

The genes are TRBV5-1 and TRBJ2-5; possibly TRBD2 for D (6 bases). The CDR3 is made up of 18 amino acids. Germline CDR1 reads SGHRS; CDR2 reads YFSETQ. Between the trimmed V and J ends, which lost 4 bases and 2 bases, there was a span of 24 bases. The chain's CDR3 is CASSPTALALTLQETQYF. CDR3 DNA: TGCGCCAGCAGCCCAACGGCCCTAGCGCTAACCCTACAAGAGACCCAGTACTTC.

This clonotype was found a few times. The rearrangement links TRBV6-5 to TRBJ1-4; D is unclear. Germline CDR1 and CDR2: MNHEY and SVGAGI. The V gene lost 8 bases and the J gene lost 7 bases, with 14 bases spanning the gap. The CDR3 extends over 13 amino acids. CDR3 sequence (DNA): TGTGCCAGCGGGAGTCACAGAGCTGAAAAACTGTTTTTT. The encoded protein is CASGSHRAEKLFF.

This clonotype was picked up a small number of times. This chain joins TRBV5-1 and TRBJ2-7, with a possible D match to TRBD2 (6 bases). There are 15 residues in the CDR3. V was shortened by 4 bases and J by 2 bases, with 16 bases between the two germline ends. CDR1 is SGHRS, CDR2 YFSETQ, per germline. The CDR3 spells CASSRGGTVTYEQYF. The CDR3 nucleotides read TGCGCCAGCAGCCGGGGCGGGACGGTGACCTACGAGCAGTACTTC.

V gene TRBV7-2 combines with J gene TRBJ1-2; 8 bases match TRBD1. Per germline, CDR1 SGHTA and CDR2 FQGNSA. The length of the CDR3 is 16 residues. V dropped 5 bases and J dropped 4; count of bases not matched to a gene: 12. The CDR3 reads CASSPQRTGNLYGYTF. CDR3 nucleotide sequence: TGTGCCAGCAGCCCGCAACGGACAGGGAACCTCTATGGCTACACCTTC.

DNA for the CDR3: TGTGCCAGCAGTGCGGGACTAGCGGGAGAGGTTAATGAGCAGTTCTTC. Amino acid sequence: CASSAGLAGEVNEQFF. The chain uses TRBV12-3 or TRBV12-4 and TRBJ2-1, with 14 positions matching TRBD2. J was trimmed by 7 bases and V by 5 bases; bases with no gene match: 7. This CDR3 contains 16 residues.